The sequence of this TCR beta chain was determined in a study of blood T cell repertoires in COVID-19. About the study: T cells, B-cell-depleted T cells, or PBMCs supplied cDNA or gDNA.

The length of the CDR3 is 17 residues. Germline loops: CDR1 LGHNA, CDR2 YNFKEQ. Trimming removed 0 bases from V and 1 base from J; junction bases left unmatched: 7. Self-reported history from a screening survey and questionnaire set each donor's cohort. Profiling relied on immunoSEQ multiplex PCR, and the TCRdb table lists in-frame clones only, not all of them. Of around 170,000 clones detected, roughly four fifths appear once; the ten largest clones hold about an eighth. Sample: PBMCs or T cells enriched from blood (not recorded which). The J gene is TRBJ2-3, the V gene TRBV4-2; 7 bases are a match to TRBD2. The TCR originated in a man aged 45 to 65 who had recovered from COVID-19. CDR3 nucleotides: TGTGCCAGCAGCCAAGAGACCCGTACTAGCGGCACAGATACGCAGTATTTT. It specifies CASSQETRTSGTDTQYF.